This is a list of T cell receptor beta chains from one sample in a study of T-cell memory formation after mild COVID-19. TCRdb recomputed calls from the 5' RACE reads with MiXCR, one row per CDR3 protein. The repertoire holds roughly 500,000 distinct CDR3 sequences, with over 20% as singletons. The sequenced material came from PBMCs or a T cell subset sorted from them (not recorded which). All receptors come from an adult woman who had mild COVID-19 (a few samples of this study predate the infection). Cell type and time point are not known. The CDR3 runs from the conserved cysteine through the conserved F or W. The D gene is left open where the match is weak. Some rows have no size entry. The others give once, few or many, or a class for an expanded clone.

clone_size j_call d_call v_call cdr3_aa cdr3_nt
many TRBJ2-3 NA TRBV18 CASSLGRTRDTQYF TGTGCCAGCTCACTGGGACGAACGCGAGATACGCAGTATTTT
few TRBJ2-1 TRBD2 TRBV24-1 CATSDWTSGRSSEQFF TGTGCCACCAGTGACTGGACTAGCGGGAGGTCAAGTGAGCAGTTCTTC
few TRBJ2-1 NA TRBV3-1 CASSLRAREQFF TGTGCCAGCAGCCTCAGGGCACGTGAGCAGTTCTTC
many TRBJ2-5 TRBD2 TRBV11-2 CASSLGPGGETQYF TGTGCCAGCAGCTTAGGTCCGGGAGGGGAGACCCAGTACTTC
NA TRBJ2-7 NA TRBV25-1 CASSESQVWGGPSYEQYF TGTGCCAGCAGTGAATCACAGGTTTGGGGCGGACCCTCCTACGAGCAGTACTTC
NA TRBJ2-7 NA TRBV20-1 CSARGPGLRDGGTSYEQYF TGCAGTGCTAGAGGTCCGGGACTCCGAGATGGGGGCACGTCCTACGAGCAGTACTTC
NA TRBJ2-3 TRBD2 TRBV7-8 CASSLIPSYSGMTDTQYF TGTGCCAGCAGCTTAATCCCATCGTATAGCGGGATGACAGATACGCAGTATTTT
few TRBJ2-1 TRBD2 TRBV11-1 CASSFLSGTSGNEQFF TGTGCCAGCAGCTTCCTCAGCGGGACCTCGGGGAATGAGCAGTTCTTC
few TRBJ2-4 TRBD1 TRBV6-5 CASRETGQGNIQYF TGTGCCAGCAGGGAGACGGGACAGGGAAACATTCAGTACTTC
NA TRBJ2-1 NA TRBV6-1 CASSEVLGDPGGQFF TGTGCCAGCAGTGAAGTCTTAGGGGACCCCGGGGGGCAGTTCTTC
NA TRBJ2-1 TRBD2 TRBV30 CAWSRTSENNEQFF TGTGCCTGGAGCCGGACTAGCGAGAACAATGAGCAGTTCTTC
few TRBJ2-1 NA TRBV7-9 CASSWGNQGEQFF TGTGCCAGCAGCTGGGGGAATCAGGGGGAGCAGTTCTTC
NA TRBJ2-1 NA TRBV6-6 CASSYTPWRVGYNEQFF TGTGCCAGCAGTTACACCCCGTGGAGGGTGGGTTACAATGAGCAGTTCTTC
NA TRBJ2-2 NA TRBV7-2 CASRSEGGDWTGELFF TGTGCCAGCAGGAGCGAGGGGGGTGATTGGACCGGGGAGCTGTTTTTT
NA TRBJ2-1 NA TRBV7-9 CASSAKPGGYNEQFF TGTGCCAGCAGCGCTAAACCCGGGGGATACAATGAGCAGTTCTTC
NA TRBJ1-2 NA TRBV29-1 CSVSTGSGRLYGYTF TGCAGCGTTTCTACAGGGTCCGGGCGACTATATGGCTACACCTTC
NA TRBJ2-7 TRBD2 TRBV20-1 CSARDSGRANYEQYF TGCAGTGCTAGAGACAGCGGGAGGGCAAACTACGAGCAGTACTTC
many TRBJ2-1 TRBD1 TRBV7-2 CASSLRPADRAYNEQFF TGTGCCAGCAGCTTACGCCCCGCGGACAGGGCCTACAATGAGCAGTTCTTC
NA TRBJ2-1 TRBD2 TRBV20-1 CSARKGGGSSYNEQFF TGCAGTGCTAGAAAAGGCGGGGGGAGCTCCTACAATGAGCAGTTCTTC
NA TRBJ2-7 TRBD2 TRBV24-1 CATSGGGNEQYF TGTGCCACCAGCGGGGGGGGAAACGAGCAGTACTTC
NA TRBJ2-3 TRBD2 TRBV24-1 CATSDRGLAGDRKDTQYF TGTGCCACCAGTGATCGAGGACTAGCGGGAGACAGAAAAGATACGCAGTATTTT
few TRBJ2-7 TRBD1 TRBV7-9 CASSPDGTGAYEQYF TGTGCCAGCAGCCCCGACGGGACAGGGGCCTACGAGCAGTACTTC
NA TRBJ2-3 TRBD2 TRBV20-1 CSAKRRERGTDTQYF TGCAGTGCCAAGAGGCGGGAGCGAGGCACAGATACGCAGTATTTT
few TRBJ1-2 NA TRBV12-5 CASGLGSSVINYGYTF TGTGCTAGTGGTTTGGGCAGCAGTGTTATTAACTATGGCTACACCTTC
few TRBJ1-3 NA TRBV6-5 CASQRGTGNTIYF TGTGCCAGTCAGCGGGGAACTGGAAACACCATATATTTT
many TRBJ1-2 NA TRBV29-1 CSVEGLANYGYTF TGCAGCGTTGAGGGCCTAGCTAACTATGGCTACACCTTC
few TRBJ1-5 TRBD1 TRBV12-3/TRBV12-4 CASSLAGTGEQPQHF TGTGCCAGCAGTTTGGCCGGGACAGGGGAACAGCCCCAGCATTTT
many TRBJ2-1 NA TRBV24-1 CATSDGDSRHNEQFF TGTGCCACCAGTGATGGGGACTCCCGGCACAATGAGCAGTTCTTC
NA TRBJ2-2 NA TRBV6-5 CASSTEVGWTGELFF TGTGCCAGCAGTACCGAAGTCGGGTGGACCGGGGAGCTGTTTTTT
NA TRBJ2-3 NA TRBV2 CASYQADTQYF TGTGCCAGCTACCAGGCAGATACGCAGTATTTT
NA TRBJ1-4 NA TRBV7-6 CASSHLQGATNEKLFF TGTGCCAGCAGCCATTTACAGGGCGCAACTAATGAAAAACTGTTTTTT